The 16 T cell receptor beta chains in this list originate from one sample, sequenced in a study of T cells after yellow fever vaccination. TCRdb redid the calling of the 5' RACE reads with MiXCR, one entry per CDR3 protein. The sample lists about 73,000 distinct CDR3 sequences; over 7.5% were seen once. Sequenced material: CD8+ T cells sorted from PBMCs, taken on the day of the yellow fever booster vaccination. The receptors derive from a man younger than 45 who received the YFV17D yellow fever vaccine.

This clonotype showed up many times. V and J are TRBV5-1 and TRBJ2-1; no firm D call. The CDR3 covers 12 residues. The V and J ends lost 0 bases and 15 bases respectively, with 13 bases between them. CDR1 and CDR2 (germline): SGHRS, YFSETQ. The CDR3 DNA follows: TGCGCCAGCAGCTTGGATAGAACCTGGCGGTTCTTC. It specifies CASSLDRTWRFF.

This clonotype has only a few counts. This chain joins TRBV5-1 and TRBJ2-2; TRBD1 matches 7 bases. Germline V gives CDR1 SGHRS, CDR2 YFSETQ. Trimming cost V 4 bases and J 6 bases; bases outside gene matches: 9. This CDR3 spans 15 amino acids. The CDR3 DNA reads TGCGCCAGCAGCACGCTCGACAGGGCCGCCGGGGAGCTGTTTTTT. Translating it yields CASSTLDRAAGELFF.

This clonotype was recorded a few times. The rearrangement links TRBV9 to TRBJ2-5, with D perhaps being TRBD1 or TRBD2 (6 bases each). The germline V gene encodes CDR1 SGDLS and CDR2 YYNGEE. Trimming cost V 0 bases and J 5 bases, with 14 bases left between them. This CDR3 region has 15 residues. CDR3 sequence: CASSVAGERGETQYF. The CDR3 DNA reads TGTGCCAGCAGCGTAGCGGGAGAGAGGGGGGAGACCCAGTACTTC.

This clonotype was detected only a few times. J is TRBJ2-7 and V is TRBV20-1; D unresolved. Trimming left V 3 bases short and J 0 bases short, with 6 bases between. There are 12 residues in the CDR3. Germline V CDR1 and CDR2: DFQATT, SNEGSKA (reference sequence). The CDR3 DNA reads TGCAGTGCTAGGAAGCTCTCCTACGAGCAGTACTTC. Translated: CSARKLSYEQYF.

This clonotype was detected only a few times. J is TRBJ2-7 and V is TRBV20-1; D is unclear. V lost 0 bases, J lost 5 bases, and 14 bases lay in between. The CDR3 contains 14 residues. The V gene's germline CDR1 is DFQATT and CDR2 SNEGSKA (reference sequence). This chain's CDR3 is CSARDYRAKNEQYF. The CDR3 DNA is TGCAGTGCTAGAGATTACCGGGCAAAGAACGAGCAGTACTTC.

The sample holds a few counts of this clonotype. This chain uses TRBV10-3 with TRBJ2-7, with TRBD2 matching 11 bases. V dropped 6 bases and J dropped 2; count of bases not matched to a gene: 6. The germline V gene encodes CDR1 ENHRY and CDR2 SYGVKD. This CDR3 has 15 residues. The CDR3 nucleotides read TGTGCCATCAGCTTCAATAGCGGGAGGGCCTACGAGCAGTACTTC. Amino acid sequence: CAISFNSGRAYEQYF.

This chain uses TRBV27 with TRBJ2-7; 7 bases are a match to TRBD2. Germline V gene sequence: CDR1 MNHEY, CDR2 SMNVEV (reference sequence). This CDR3 region has 14 residues. Germline trimming cut 6 bases from V and 6 bases from J; bases unmatched to any gene: 11. CDR3 sequence (DNA): TGTGCCAGCAGGCCCGGACTAGGGTTGACCGAGCAGTACTTC. Protein product: CASRPGLGLTEQYF.

This clonotype has only a few counts. CDR3 in amino acids: CASSLGTEAYEQYF. The CDR3 DNA follows: TGTGCCAGCAGTCTAGGGACAGAGGCCTACGAGCAGTACTTC. The V gene is TRBV6-2 or TRBV6-3, the J gene TRBJ2-7, with 7 bases that match TRBD1. Germline loops: CDR1 MNHEY, CDR2 SVGEGT. V was clipped by 5 bases and J by 2 bases; unmatched bases: 6. This CDR3 region has 14 residues.

This clonotype was seen more than once but under ten times. The chain employs TRBV19 and TRBJ2-1, with a weak D call TRBD2 (5 bases). Looked up from germline, CDR1 is LNHDA and CDR2 is SQIVND (reference sequence). The V and J ends lost 3 bases and 7 bases respectively, with 19 bases between them. This CDR3 is 16 amino acids long. In nucleotides, the CDR3 is TGTGCCAGTAGTATTCTTGCCGGGGATCCCAAGAATGAGCAGTTCTTC. Translating it yields CASSILAGDPKNEQFF.

The chain links TRBV6-5 to TRBJ2-7; a weak D match, TRBD1 (5 bases). CDR3 size: 15 residues. Trimming cost V 2 bases and J 7 bases, with 18 bases left between them. CDR1 is MNHEY, CDR2 SVGAGI, per germline. The CDR3 nucleotides read TGTGCCAGCAGTTACGGACGGATCTGGGGCGAAGAGCAGTACTTC. It is translated as CASSYGRIWGEEQYF.

In this sample, this clonotype turned up many times. As DNA, the CDR3 is TGTGCCAGCAGTTCCGGACTAGCGGGAGACCACACCGGGGAGCTGTTTTTT. It yields the protein CASSSGLAGDHTGELFF. The V call is TRBV28, the J call TRBJ2-2, with TRBD2 identical over 13 bases. Germline CDR1 is MDHEN and CDR2 is SYDVKM. The V and J ends lost 4 bases and 3 bases, in that order; junction bases with no gene match: 5. CDR3 length: 17 residues. Using reference TRBV28 and TRBJ2-2 for the parts outside the CDR3, the full variable domain is DVKVTQSSRYLVKRTGEKVFLECVQDMDHENMFWYRQDPGLGLRLIYFSYDVKMKEKGDIPEGYSVSREKKERFSLILESASTNQTSMYLCASSSGLAGDHTGELFFGEGSRLTVL.

This clonotype was picked up a small number of times. The rearrangement uses TRBV5-1 and TRBJ2-5; 7 nucleotides match TRBD1. From germline, CDR1 is SGHRS and CDR2 YFSETQ. Trimming removed 4 bases from V and 3 bases from J; junction bases left unmatched: 6. The CDR3 is made up of 14 amino acids. CDR3 amino acids: CASSPPGTEETQYF. In DNA form, the CDR3 reads TGCGCCAGCAGCCCCCCGGGGACAGAAGAGACCCAGTACTTC.

This clonotype was counted ten times or more. This chain uses TRBV20-1 with TRBJ2-1, with 9 bases matching TRBD1. Germline V lookup: CDR1 DFQATT, CDR2 SNEGSKA (reference sequence). Trimming removed 7 bases from V and 4 bases from J; junction bases left unmatched: 5. There are 13 residues in the CDR3. The CDR3, as DNA: TGCAGTGTTCAACAGGGGGCTTACAATGAGCAGTTCTTC. The encoded protein is CSVQQGAYNEQFF.

A few counts support this clonotype. The chain has TRBV7-9 and TRBJ2-2; 11 nucleotides agree with TRBD2. V was clipped by 7 bases and J by 6 bases; unmatched bases: 10. Germline CDR1 is SEHNR and CDR2 is FQNEAQ (reference sequence). This CDR3 is built from 16 residues. The CDR3 region is CASNSGLAAAPGELFF. The CDR3 DNA follows: TGTGCCAGCAACTCGGGACTAGCGGCCGCCCCCGGGGAGCTGTTTTTT.

The rearrangement links TRBV9 to TRBJ2-1; TRBD1 or TRBD2 may be the D gene (5 bases each). The CDR3 is 15 amino acids. Trimming cost V 4 bases and J 6 bases, with 17 bases left between them. Germline lookup yields CDR1 SGDLS and CDR2 YYNGEE. CDR3 sequence (DNA): TGTGCCAGCAGCCCCTTTACGGGAACAGGCAATGAGCAGTTCTTC. The encoded protein is CASSPFTGTGNEQFF.

CDR3 bases: TGCGCCAGCAGCTTGGTATCCAGACCCTCCTACAATGAGCAGTTCTTC. Translated, it gives CASSLVSRPSYNEQFF. The chain joins TRBV5-1 to TRBJ2-1, with D unclear. V dropped 0 bases and J dropped 0 bases, with 10 bases sitting between them. The CDR3 contains 16 residues. CDR1 is SGHRS and CDR2 is YFSETQ in the germline V gene.